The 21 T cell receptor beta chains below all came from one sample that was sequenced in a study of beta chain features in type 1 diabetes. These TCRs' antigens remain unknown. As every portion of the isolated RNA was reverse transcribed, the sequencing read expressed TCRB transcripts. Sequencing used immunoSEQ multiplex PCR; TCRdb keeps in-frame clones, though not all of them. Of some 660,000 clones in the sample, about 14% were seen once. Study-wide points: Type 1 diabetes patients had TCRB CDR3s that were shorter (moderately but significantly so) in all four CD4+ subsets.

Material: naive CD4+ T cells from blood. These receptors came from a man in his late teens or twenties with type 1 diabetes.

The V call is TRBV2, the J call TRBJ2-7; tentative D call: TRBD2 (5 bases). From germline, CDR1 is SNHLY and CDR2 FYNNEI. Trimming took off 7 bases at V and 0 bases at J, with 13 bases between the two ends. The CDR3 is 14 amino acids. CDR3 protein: CASNYEGRSYEQYF. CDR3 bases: TGTGCCAGCAACTACGAGGGTCGCTCCTACGAGCAGTACTTC.

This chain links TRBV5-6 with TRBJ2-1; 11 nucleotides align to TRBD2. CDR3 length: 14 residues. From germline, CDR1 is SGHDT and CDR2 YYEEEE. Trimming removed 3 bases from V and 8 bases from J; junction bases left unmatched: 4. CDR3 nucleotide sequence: TGTGCCAGCAGCTCGACTAGCGGGGTAGATGAGCAGTTCTTC. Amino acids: CASSSTSGVDEQFF.

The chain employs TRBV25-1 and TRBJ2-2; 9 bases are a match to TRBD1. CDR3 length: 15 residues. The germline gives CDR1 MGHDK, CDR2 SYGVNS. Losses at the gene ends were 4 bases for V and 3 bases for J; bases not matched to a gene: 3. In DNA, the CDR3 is TGTGCCAGCAGTGTGGGACAGGGAGACACCGGGGAGCTGTTTTTT. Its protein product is CASSVGQGDTGELFF.

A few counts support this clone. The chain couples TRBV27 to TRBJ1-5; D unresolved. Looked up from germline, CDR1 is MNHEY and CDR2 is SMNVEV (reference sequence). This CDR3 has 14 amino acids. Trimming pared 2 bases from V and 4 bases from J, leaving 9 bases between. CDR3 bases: TGTGCCAGCAGTTTAAAACAGCTAAATCAGCCCCAGCATTTT. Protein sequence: CASSLKQLNQPQHF.

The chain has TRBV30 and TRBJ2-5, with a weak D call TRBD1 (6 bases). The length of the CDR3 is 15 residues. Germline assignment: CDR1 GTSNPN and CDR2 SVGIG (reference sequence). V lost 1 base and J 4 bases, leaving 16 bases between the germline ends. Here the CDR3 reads CAWSGGGRVGETQYF. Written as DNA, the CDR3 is TGTGCCTGGAGTGGAGGGGGTCGGGTTGGAGAGACCCAGTACTTC.

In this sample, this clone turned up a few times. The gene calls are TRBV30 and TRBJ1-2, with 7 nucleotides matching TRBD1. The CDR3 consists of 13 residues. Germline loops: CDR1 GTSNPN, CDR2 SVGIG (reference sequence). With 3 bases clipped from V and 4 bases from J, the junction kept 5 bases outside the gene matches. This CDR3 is CAWRKGATYGYTF. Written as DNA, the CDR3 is TGTGCCTGGAGGAAGGGGGCAACCTATGGCTACACCTTC.

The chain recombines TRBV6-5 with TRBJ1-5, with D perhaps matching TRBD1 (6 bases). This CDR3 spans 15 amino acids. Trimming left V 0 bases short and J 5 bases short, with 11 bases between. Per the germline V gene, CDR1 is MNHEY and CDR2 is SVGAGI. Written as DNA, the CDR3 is TGTGCCAGCAGTTACTCGTCAGGGGCTTATCAGCCCCAGCATTTT. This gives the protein CASSYSSGAYQPQHF.

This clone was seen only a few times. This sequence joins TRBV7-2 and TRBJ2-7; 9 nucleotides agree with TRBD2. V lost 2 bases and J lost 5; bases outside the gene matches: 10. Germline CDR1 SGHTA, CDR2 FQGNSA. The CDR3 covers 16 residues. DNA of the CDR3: TGTGCCAGCAGCTTACGCGGGAGGGCCGGGCTCAACGAGCAGTACTTC. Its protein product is CASSLRGRAGLNEQYF. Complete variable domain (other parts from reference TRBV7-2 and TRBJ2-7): GAGVSQSPSNKVTEKGKDVELRCDPISGHTALYWYRQSLGQGLEFLIYFQGNSAPDKSGLPSDRFSAERTGGSVSTLTIQRTQQEDSAVYLCASSLRGRAGLNEQYFGPGTRLTVT.

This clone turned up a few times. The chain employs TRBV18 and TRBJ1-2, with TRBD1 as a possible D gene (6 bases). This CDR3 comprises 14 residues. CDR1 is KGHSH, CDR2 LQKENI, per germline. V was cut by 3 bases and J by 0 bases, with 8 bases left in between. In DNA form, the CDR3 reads TGTGCCAGCTCACCGGGACAAGCTAACTATGGCTACACCTTC. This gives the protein CASSPGQANYGYTF.

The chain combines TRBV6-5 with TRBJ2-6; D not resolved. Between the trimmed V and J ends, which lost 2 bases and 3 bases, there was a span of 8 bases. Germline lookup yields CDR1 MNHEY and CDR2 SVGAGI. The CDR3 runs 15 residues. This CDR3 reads CASSYGDRGANVLTF. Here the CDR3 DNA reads TGTGCCAGCAGTTACGGGGATCGTGGGGCCAACGTCCTGACTTTC.

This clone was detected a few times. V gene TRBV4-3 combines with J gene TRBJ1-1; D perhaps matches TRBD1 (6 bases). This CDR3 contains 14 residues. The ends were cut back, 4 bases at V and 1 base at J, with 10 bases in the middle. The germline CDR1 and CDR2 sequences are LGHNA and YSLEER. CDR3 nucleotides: TGCGCCAGCAGCCCTGGACAGCGGAACACTGAAGCTTTCTTT. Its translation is CASSPGQRNTEAFF.

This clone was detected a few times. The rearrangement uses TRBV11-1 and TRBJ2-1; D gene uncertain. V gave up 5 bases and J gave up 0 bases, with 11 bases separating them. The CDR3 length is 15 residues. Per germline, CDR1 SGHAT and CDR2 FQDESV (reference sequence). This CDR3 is CASSVRRSSYNEQFF. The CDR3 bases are TGTGCCAGCAGCGTTCGGCGATCCTCCTACAATGAGCAGTTCTTC.

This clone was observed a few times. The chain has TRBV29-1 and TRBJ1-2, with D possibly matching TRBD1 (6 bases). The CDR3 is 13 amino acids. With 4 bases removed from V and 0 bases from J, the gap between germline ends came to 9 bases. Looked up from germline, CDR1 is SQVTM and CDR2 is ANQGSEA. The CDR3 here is CSVAQGANYGYTF. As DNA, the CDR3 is TGCAGCGTTGCACAGGGAGCTAACTATGGCTACACCTTC.

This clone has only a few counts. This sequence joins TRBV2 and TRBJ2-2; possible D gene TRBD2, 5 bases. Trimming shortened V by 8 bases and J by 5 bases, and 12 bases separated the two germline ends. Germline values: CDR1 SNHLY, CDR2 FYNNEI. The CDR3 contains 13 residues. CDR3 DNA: TGTGCCAGCGGGCTAGCATCAACCGGGGAGCTGTTTTTT. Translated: CASGLASTGELFF.

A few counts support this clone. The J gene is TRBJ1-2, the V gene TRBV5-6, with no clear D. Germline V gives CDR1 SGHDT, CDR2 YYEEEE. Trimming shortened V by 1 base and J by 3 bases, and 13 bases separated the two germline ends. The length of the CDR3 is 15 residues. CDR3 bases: TGTGCCAGCAGCTTGATAGGACGGTCAGACTATGGCTACACCTTC. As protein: CASSLIGRSDYGYTF.

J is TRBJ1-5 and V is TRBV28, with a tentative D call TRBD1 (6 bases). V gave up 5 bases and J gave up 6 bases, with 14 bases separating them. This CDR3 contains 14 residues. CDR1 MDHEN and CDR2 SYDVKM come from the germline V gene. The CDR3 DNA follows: TGTGCCAGCAGTCCCCCCGGGGGCGGTCAGCCCCAGCATTTT. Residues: CASSPPGGGQPQHF.

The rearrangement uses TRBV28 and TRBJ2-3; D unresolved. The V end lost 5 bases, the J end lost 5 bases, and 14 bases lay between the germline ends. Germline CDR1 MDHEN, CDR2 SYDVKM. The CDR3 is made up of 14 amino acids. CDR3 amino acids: CASSETGYQDTQYF. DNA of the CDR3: TGTGCCAGCAGTGAGACGGGCTATCAAGATACGCAGTATTTT.

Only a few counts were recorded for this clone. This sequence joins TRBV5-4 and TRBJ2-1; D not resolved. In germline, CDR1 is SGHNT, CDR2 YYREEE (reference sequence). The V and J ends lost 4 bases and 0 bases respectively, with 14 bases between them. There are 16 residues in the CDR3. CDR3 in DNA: TGTGCCAGCAGCCCGTCGCCGAAGGGCTCCTACAATGAGCAGTTCTTC. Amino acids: CASSPSPKGSYNEQFF.

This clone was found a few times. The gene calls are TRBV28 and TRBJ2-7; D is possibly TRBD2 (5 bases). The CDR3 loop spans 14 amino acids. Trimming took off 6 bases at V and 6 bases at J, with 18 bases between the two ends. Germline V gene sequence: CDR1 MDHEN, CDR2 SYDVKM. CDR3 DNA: TGTGCCAGCAGGCCCCCGGGGAACCAACGCGAGCAGTACTTC. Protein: CASRPPGNQREQYF.

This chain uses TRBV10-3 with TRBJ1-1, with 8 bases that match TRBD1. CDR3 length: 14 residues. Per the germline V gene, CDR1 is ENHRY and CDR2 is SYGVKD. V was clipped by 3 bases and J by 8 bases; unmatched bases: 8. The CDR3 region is CAISDPDRGREAFF. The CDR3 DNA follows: TGTGCCATCAGTGATCCAGACAGGGGAAGGGAAGCTTTCTTT.

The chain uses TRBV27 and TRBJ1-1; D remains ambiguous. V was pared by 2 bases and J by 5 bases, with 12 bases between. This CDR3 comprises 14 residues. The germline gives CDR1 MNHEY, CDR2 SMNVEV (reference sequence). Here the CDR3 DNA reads TGTGCCAGCAGTTTAATTGGGATAGAGACTGAAGCTTTCTTT. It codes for CASSLIGIETEAFF.